This T cell receptor beta chain was sequenced in a study of blood T cell dynamics during melanoma immunotherapy. Documented time point: pre-treatment baseline. Profiling relied on immunoSEQ multiplex PCR, and the TCRdb table lists in-frame clones only, not all of them. The sample has 8,000 or so clones; more than 75% are singletons. The sequence was collected from a human donor with melanoma. Sample: blood, taken from a patient treated with checkpoint blockade.

The CDR3 sequence: CASSLRGGSNQPQHF. CDR3 sequence (DNA): TGCGCCAGCAGCTTGAGGGGAGGCAGCAATCAGCCCCAGCATTTT. This chain links TRBV5-1 with TRBJ1-5; tentative D call: TRBD1 (5 bases). Trimming left V 1 base short and J 1 base short, with 9 bases between. This CDR3 spans 15 amino acids. Per the germline V gene, CDR1 is SGHRS and CDR2 is YFSETQ.